This TCR beta chain was recovered during a study of shared clonotypes between healthy human individuals (dated by TCRdb to 2019 to 2021). Study-wide context: The cohort included three men and two women between 18 and 49 years of age. To increase sequencing depth and limit assay-specific biases, TCR repertoire library preparation and sequencing were carried out by different laboratories using diverse techniques. Blood TCR repertoires of five healthy adults were deeply sequenced to estimate repertoire size and the extent of clonotype sharing between individuals. Leukapheresis yielded between about 0.94 and 8.9 billion PBMCs per donor. For each donor, CD4 naive and CD4 memory were each given three plates, CD8 naive was given two plates, and CD8 memory was given one plate.

TCR CDR3 regions were amplified from genomic DNA by multiplex PCR using the deep immunoSEQ assay. Genomic DNA extracted from each cell subset was distributed evenly over all wells of several immunoSEQ 96-well plates, and each plate served as one replicate. Each replicate PCR for sorted subsets received around 210 ng genomic DNA, equal to 28,000 or so T cell genomes. Purified libraries were measured with a Qubit 3.0 fluorometer, size-checked on a Bioanalyzer 2100, and measured again with the KAPA Library Quantification kit. Every immunoSEQ 96-well plate was sequenced on a dedicated single-read 150-cycle Illumina NextSeq 550 flow cell. Processing in the source paper ran as follows. Because only junctional sequences without quality scores were contained in the immunoSEQ output, filtering matching that applied to full-length reads could not be performed. Sequences were annotated with PyIR, a Python wrapper for IgBLAST v1.9, and V/J genes and CDR3 were assigned using IMGT germline references. Reads were filtered out if the reads had weak V/J assignments (E-value above 1e-6), no CDR3, stop codons, out-of-frame junctions, or ambiguous translated residues. V3J clonotypes were defined by identical inferred V gene, J gene, and CDR3 amino acid sequence. Percentage overlap between repertoires was computed as shared unique clonotypes divided by the size of the smaller repertoire. Repertoire richness was assessed with RTK rarefaction, the Chao1 estimator, and Recon v2.1 estimates of unobserved clonotypes. OLGA was used to compute generation probabilities for all TCRbeta clonotypes that the gDNA method yielded from a handful of donors. This is the immuneACCESS table as TCRdb keeps it, with only in-frame sequences that have V and J called. A part of the clones is gone; compared with another copy, unresolved V genes explain less than half, and the rest is unexplained. That table supplies the V and J calls and clone size; D and trimming were determined from the DNA. This sample is represented by 2,500,000 or so clones; around 93% of them were singletons. The top ten constitute around 0.4% of the sample.

The donors were healthy, HIV-negative adults who had no recently reported acute infections or vaccinations. All donors were Caucasian adults living in Nashville, Tennessee, USA. CD4+ T cells were enriched by magnetic negative selection; naive cells were then positively selected on CD45RA, and the negative fraction formed the memory subset. Blood was obtained by leukapheresis, after which PBMCs were separated by Ficoll-Histopaque density gradient centrifugation and cryopreserved in liquid nitrogen vapor phase. Analytical flow cytometry was used to check the purity and quantity of each magnetically sorted T cell population. Genomic DNA was isolated from every sorted fraction and measured by UV absorbance on a Nanodrop 2000c. From the cysteine up to the phenylalanine, the CDR3 has a length of 15 residues. The DNA shown is the 45-base CDR3, in frame from base 1. Per the germline V gene (reference sequence), GTSNPN is the CDR1 and SVGIG is the CDR2. The V end loses 1 base and the J end loses 4 bases, and a stretch of 14 bases separates them.

What the authors observed across the whole study: Even with the large sequencing depth, rarefaction of the sorted-subset datasets indicated that sequencing was incomplete. Only blood was sampled, and tissue TCR repertoires likely differ from those in blood. Based on pairwise subsampling, the degree of clonotype sharing among donors was expected to be affected by sequencing depth. Across four donors, roughly 5.1% of naive CD4, roughly 3.5% of naive CD8, under 2.5% of memory CD4, and 0.4% of memory CD8 clonotypes were shared. Larger estimated clonotype richness was generally found for naive subsets than for memory subsets. Higher generation probabilities were observed for clonotypes shared by all four sorted-subset donors than for non-shared clonotypes. Because the study included only a small number of donors, the genetic and exposure-history diversity represented was limited.

Of note for this clone: Its antigen specificity is not known. Per-nucleotide qualities are absent, and no much larger clonotype sits a single base away.

The sequence was obtained from a man aged 18 to 30 in good health. Some clones in this sample may be carry-over from other donors' samples. Sequences were obtained from naive CD4+ T cells from PBMCs. In the paper's terms, the cell subset or site label means: CD45RA+ positively selected. The V and J genes are TRBV30 and TRBJ1-3; the D gene is unclear. The nucleotide sequence reads as follows: TGTGCCTGGAGTGCATCCGTCTCGGGGGGAAACACCATATATTTT. This translates into CAWSASVSGGNTIYF.